Listed below are T cell receptor beta chains from one sample, sequenced in a study of identical twins. MiXCR, run by TCRdb on the 5' RACE reads, gives a single entry per CDR3 protein. The table shows about 530,000 distinct CDR3 sequences, with approximately 16% occurring only once. The same data also went into a second study, on yellow fever vaccine responses in identical twins.

The sample taken for sequencing was CD4+ T cells sorted from blood. Receptor source: a woman younger than 35 in good health. Both conserved end residues are part of each CDR3. A D gene is named only where the DNA matches it firmly. The listing skips clone size in some rows; elsewhere it reads once, few, many or a size class.

TRBV6-1	NA	few	TRBJ2-4	CASSGEWELAKNIQYF	TGTGCCAGCAGTGGAGAATGGGAGCTAGCCAAAAACATTCAGTACTTC
TRBV29-1	NA	few	TRBJ2-3	CSVAIDLQDTQYF	TGCAGCGTTGCCATTGACCTTCAGGATACGCAGTATTTT
TRBV10-1	TRBD1	few	TRBJ2-3	CASSAGTGGRDTQYF	TGCGCCAGCAGTGCAGGGACAGGGGGTAGAGATACGCAGTATTTT
TRBV29-1	TRBD1	NA	TRBJ2-7	CSVEGPGQGVGEQYF	TGCAGCGTTGAAGGGCCTGGACAGGGGGTAGGCGAGCAGTACTTC
TRBV14	TRBD2	NA	TRBJ2-5	CASSPWTSSYQETQYF	TGTGCCAGCAGCCCTTGGACTAGCAGTTACCAAGAGACCCAGTACTTC
TRBV27	NA	many	TRBJ1-5	CASSSASQRVWHF	TGTGCCAGCAGTTCCGCCTCCCAGCGTGTGTGGCATTTT
TRBV24-1	NA	NA	TRBJ2-5	CATRDPEGETQYF	TGTGCCACCAGGGACCCCGAGGGAGAGACCCAGTACTTC
TRBV2	NA	NA	TRBJ1-6	CASRDPISPLHF	TGTGCCAGCAGAGACCCTATTTCACCCCTCCACTTT
TRBV29-1	TRBD2	NA	TRBJ2-2	CSVEGLAGTGELFF	TGCAGCGTTGAGGGTCTAGCGGGAACCGGGGAGCTGTTTTTT
TRBV9	TRBD1	few	TRBJ2-1	CASSVTGWVDNEQFF	TGTGCCAGCAGCGTGACAGGGTGGGTCGACAATGAGCAGTTCTTC
TRBV5-1	NA	NA	TRBJ2-2	CASSLGLTEANTGELFF	TGCGCCAGCAGCTTGGGGTTGACTGAAGCGAACACCGGGGAGCTGTTTTTT
TRBV7-2	NA	NA	TRBJ1-1	CASSLVSGMNTEAFF	TGTGCCAGCAGCTTAGTATCAGGCATGAACACTGAAGCTTTCTTT
TRBV20-1	NA	NA	TRBJ2-5	CSARPPPGETQYF	TGCAGTGCTAGACCTCCCCCTGGGGAGACCCAGTACTTC
TRBV12-3/TRBV12-4	NA	many	TRBJ1-1	CASSLAGFTEAFF	TGTGCCAGCAGTTTAGCCGGTTTCACTGAAGCTTTCTTT
TRBV18	NA	many	TRBJ2-3	CASSPPGWRVTDTQYF	TGTGCCAGCTCACCACCCGGGTGGAGAGTGACAGATACGCAGTATTTT
TRBV27	TRBD1	NA	TRBJ1-2	CASSLFPPSRDRNIDDYTF	TGTGCCAGCAGTTTATTTCCCCCGAGTCGGGACAGAAACATAGATGACTACACCTTC
TRBV6-1	TRBD2	NA	TRBJ2-4	CASSPRTSGPKNIQYF	TGTGCCAGCAGTCCACGGACTAGCGGGCCCAAAAACATTCAGTACTTC
TRBV4-1	TRBD1	NA	TRBJ1-5	CASSAGQGPNQPQHF	TGCGCCAGCAGCGCGGGACAGGGACCCAATCAGCCCCAGCATTTT
TRBV28	NA	few	TRBJ2-3	CASSPQSGGTDTQYF	TGTGCCAGCAGTCCACAATCCGGAGGCACAGATACGCAGTATTTT
TRBV10-3	NA	NA	TRBJ1-2	CAITEDRSGYGYTF	TGTGCCATCACTGAAGACAGATCCGGCTATGGCTACACCTTC
TRBV20-1	NA	many	TRBJ2-1	CSARGALNSYNEQFF	TGCAGTGCTAGGGGAGCGCTCAACTCCTACAATGAGCAGTTCTTC
TRBV15	TRBD2	NA	TRBJ2-3	CATSRDYPRGGTDTQYF	TGTGCCACCAGCAGAGATTATCCCCGGGGGGGAACAGATACGCAGTATTTT
TRBV29-1	TRBD1	few	TRBJ2-3	CSAKGTGGADTQYF	TGCAGCGCTAAGGGGACAGGGGGCGCAGATACGCAGTATTTT
TRBV28	NA	NA	TRBJ2-3	CASKKVYTDTQYF	TGTGCCAGCAAGAAGGTTTACACAGATACGCAGTATTTT
TRBV6-1	NA	NA	TRBJ2-7	CASSELGGGVYEQYF	TGTGCCAGCAGTGAATTGGGCGGGGGCGTCTACGAGCAGTACTTC
TRBV20-1	NA	NA	TRBJ2-3	CSAQRRDTQYF	TGCAGTGCTCAACGACGAGATACGCAGTATTTT
TRBV7-2	NA	NA	TRBJ1-2	CASSRTLFGYTF	TGTGCCAGCAGCCGGACGTTATTTGGCTACACCTTC
TRBV6-1	TRBD1	NA	TRBJ1-4	CASMDQGARRDEKLFF	TGTGCCAGCATGGATCAGGGGGCGCGTAGGGATGAAAAACTGTTTTTT
TRBV6-1	TRBD2	NA	TRBJ2-5	CASSPGTSGMGETQYF	TGTGCCAGCAGTCCTGGGACTAGCGGGATGGGGGAGACCCAGTACTTC
TRBV20-1	NA	many	TRBJ1-1	CSARDPRRGLNTEAFF	TGCAGTGCTAGAGACCCCCGCCGGGGCCTGAACACTGAAGCTTTCTTT
TRBV2	NA	NA	TRBJ1-1	CASSDVVVNTEAFF	TGTGCCAGCAGTGACGTAGTTGTTAACACTGAAGCTTTCTTT
TRBV3-1	TRBD2	few	TRBJ2-1	CASSHGGRGSEQFF	TGTGCCAGCAGCCATGGCGGGAGAGGCTCTGAGCAGTTCTTC
TRBV6-1	TRBD2	NA	TRBJ2-1	CASSAFKGLAGVYNEQFF	TGTGCCAGCAGTGCCTTCAAGGGACTAGCGGGGGTATACAATGAGCAGTTCTTC
TRBV2	TRBD1	few	TRBJ2-1	CASSGGQGEGNEQFF	TGTGCCAGCAGTGGGGGACAGGGGGAAGGGAATGAGCAGTTCTTC
TRBV12-3/TRBV12-4	NA	many	TRBJ2-3	CASRPPRTDTQYF	TGTGCCAGCAGACCGCCCCGGACAGATACGCAGTATTTT
TRBV3-1	TRBD2	NA	TRBJ2-7	CASSQGLLAITYEQYF	TGTGCCAGCAGCCAAGGACTACTAGCGATTACCTACGAGCAGTACTTC
TRBV6-2/TRBV6-3	NA	few	TRBJ2-1	CASSILVAQQFF	TGTGCCAGCAGTATACTCGTGGCTCAGCAGTTCTTC
TRBV5-1	TRBD1	NA	TRBJ2-5	CASSLVAGGPTQETQYF	TGCGCCAGCAGCTTGGTGGCAGGGGGACCTACCCAAGAGACCCAGTACTTC
TRBV29-1	TRBD1	few	TRBJ2-7	CSVEPGQGNVEQYF	TGCAGCGTTGAACCAGGACAGGGTAATGTCGAGCAGTACTTC
TRBV5-4	TRBD1	NA	TRBJ2-2	CASSPRAGGHTGELFF	TGTGCCAGCAGCCCCCGGGCAGGGGGCCACACCGGGGAGCTGTTTTTT
TRBV5-1	TRBD2	few	TRBJ2-7	CASSLGVSGKYEQYF	TGCGCCAGCAGCTTGGGGGTTAGCGGGAAGTACGAGCAGTACTTC
TRBV6-5	NA	NA	TRBJ1-4	CASSYRGAGEKLFF	TGTGCCAGCAGTTACCGGGGGGCTGGCGAAAAACTGTTTTTT
TRBV6-6	TRBD2	NA	TRBJ2-5	CASSTGGGETQYF	TGTGCCAGCAGTACGGGAGGAGGGGAGACCCAGTACTTC
TRBV6-2/TRBV6-3	TRBD1	few	TRBJ2-1	CASSTDRTRLGEQFF	TGTGCCAGCAGTACGGACAGGACCCGCCTAGGTGAGCAGTTCTTC
TRBV4-1	TRBD1	once	TRBJ2-5	CASGQRYRGLETQYF	TGCGCCAGCGGCCAACGATACAGGGGATTAGAGACCCAGTACTTC